This T cell receptor beta chain originates from a study of blood T cell repertoires in COVID-19. Clones were read by immunoSEQ multiplex PCR, and TCRdb kept only the in-frame ones, dropping some. The sample lists some 170,000 clones, 87% occurring once. The specimen was PBMCs or T cells enriched from blood (not recorded which). This receptor was taken from a human donor with acute COVID-19. The donor label of this sample is uncertain.

As DNA, the CDR3 is TGTGCCAGTAGGGGGACAGGGGGCAATCAGCCCCAGCATTTT. Its translation is CASRGTGGNQPQHF. The chain recombines TRBV19 with TRBJ1-5; 10 nucleotides agree with TRBD1. Germline V gene lookup returns CDR1 LNHDA and CDR2 SQIVND (reference sequence). The CDR3 is 14 residues long. The V gene end was trimmed by 6 bases and the J gene end by 2 bases; junction bases not matched to a gene: 1.